The clone carrying this T cell receptor beta chain has ten or more counts. These data are taken from a study of T-cell reconstitution after alpha-beta-depleted transplantation in children. Unique molecular identifiers featured in how the TCRbeta library was prepared. From the PCR reads, TCRdb called clonotypes with MiXCR, one entry per CDR3 protein. The profile shows around 200,000 distinct CDR3 sequences, about 9.5% of them singletons. Sequencing used PBMCs from the stem cell graft donor, obtained from the stem cell graft. This sequence was found in a human donor who donated a stem cell graft to a child with acute lymphoblastic leukemia.

The CDR3 bases are TGTGCCAGTAGTGGCGGACAGTACAATGAGCAGTTCTTC. As protein: CASSGGQYNEQFF. The chain joins TRBV19 to TRBJ2-1, with D perhaps matching TRBD1 (6 bases). This CDR3 is built from 13 residues. V shed 5 bases and J shed 4 bases, with 9 bases lying between them. Germline V gene lookup returns CDR1 LNHDA and CDR2 SQIVND (reference sequence).